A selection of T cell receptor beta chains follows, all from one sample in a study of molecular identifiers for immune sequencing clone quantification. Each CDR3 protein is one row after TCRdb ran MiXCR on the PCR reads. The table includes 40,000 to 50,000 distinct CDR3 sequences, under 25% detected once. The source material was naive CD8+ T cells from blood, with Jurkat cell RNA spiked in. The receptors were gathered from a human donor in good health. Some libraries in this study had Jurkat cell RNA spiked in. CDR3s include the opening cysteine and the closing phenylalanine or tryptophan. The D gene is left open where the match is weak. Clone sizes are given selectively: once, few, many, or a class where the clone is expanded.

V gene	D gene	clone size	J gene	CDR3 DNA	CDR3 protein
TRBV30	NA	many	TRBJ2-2	TGTGCCTGGAGTCCGGGGAGCTTGAACACCGGGGAGCTGTTTTTT	CAWSPGSLNTGELFF
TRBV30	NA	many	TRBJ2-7	TGTGCCTGGACGGGATTCGGTAGAGAGCAGTACTTC	CAWTGFGREQYF
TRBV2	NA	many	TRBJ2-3	TGTGCCAGCAGTGAGGTTGGAGGTTGGGGCACAGATACGCAGTATTTT	CASSEVGGWGTDTQYF
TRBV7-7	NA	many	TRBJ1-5	TGTGCTAGCAGCGCGGACTGGAATCAGCCCCAGCATTTT	CASSADWNQPQHF
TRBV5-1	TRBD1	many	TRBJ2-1	TGCGCCAGCAGCTTGAACGACAGGGCTAGCTCCTACAATGAGCAGTTCTTC	CASSLNDRASSYNEQFF
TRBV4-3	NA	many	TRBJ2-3	TGCGCCAGCAGCCAAGATTTCGCGATACTTGGGGCAGATACGCAGTATTTT	CASSQDFAILGADTQYF
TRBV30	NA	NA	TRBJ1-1	TGTGCCTGTGTGATGGTTGAAGCTTTCTTT	CACVMVEAFF
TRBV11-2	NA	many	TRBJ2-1	TGTGCCAGCAGCCCCCCAACCTCCTACAATGAGCAGTTCTTC	CASSPPTSYNEQFF
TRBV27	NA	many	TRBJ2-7	TGTGCCAGCAGTTTATCGTTAGCCTACGAGCAGTACTTC	CASSLSLAYEQYF
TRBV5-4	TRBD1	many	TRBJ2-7	TGTGCCACCACCAGCCGGGACAGGTCCTACGAGCAGTACTTC	CATTSRDRSYEQYF
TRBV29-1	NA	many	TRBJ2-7	TGCAGCGTTGCGGCGGACAACTCCTACGAGCAGTACTTC	CSVAADNSYEQYF
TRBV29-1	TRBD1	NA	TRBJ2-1	TGTAGCGTTGAAGATGAGGGGGCCCCCTACAATGAGCTGTTCTTC	CSVEDEGAPYNELFF
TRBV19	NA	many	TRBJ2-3	TGTGCCACCGGGGCGGACCTCACAGATACGCAGTATTTT	CATGADLTDTQYF
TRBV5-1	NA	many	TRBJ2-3	TGCGCCAGCAGCCCCGTTTTGAGCAGCACAGATACGCAGTATTTT	CASSPVLSSTDTQYF
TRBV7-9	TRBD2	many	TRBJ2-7	TGTGCCAGCAGCCCACTAGCGGGGGTGCGCGAGCAGTACTTC	CASSPLAGVREQYF
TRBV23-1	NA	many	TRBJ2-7	TGCGCCAGCAACCACCACAGGGCCCAGACGTACGAGCAGTACTTC	CASNHHRAQTYEQYF
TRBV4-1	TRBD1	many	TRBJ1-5	TGCGCCAGCAGCCAGGTTGAGGGGGCAGGCGATCAGCCCCAGCATTTT	CASSQVEGAGDQPQHF
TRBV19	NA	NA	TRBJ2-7	TGTGCCAGTAGTATAGATCCCTCCTACGAGCAGTACTTC	CASSIDPSYEQYF
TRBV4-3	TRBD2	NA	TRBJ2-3	TGCGCCAGCAGCCCCAGGACTAGTGGGAGGAGGAGCGCAGATACGCGGTATTTT	CASSPRTSGRRSADTRYF
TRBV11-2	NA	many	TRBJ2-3	TGTGCCAGCAGCTTAGAGCCCACAGATACGCAGTATTTT	CASSLEPTDTQYF
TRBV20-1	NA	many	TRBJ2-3	TGCAGTGCTAGAGCTTTTGGAAGTCGGACAGATACGCAGTATTTT	CSARAFGSRTDTQYF
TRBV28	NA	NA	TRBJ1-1	TGTGCCAGCAGTAATACCCCGGACAAGCCCATCGCTGAAGCTTTCTTT	CASSNTPDKPIAEAFF
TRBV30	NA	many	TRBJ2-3	TGTGCCTGGAGTGTACTAGCTAGCACAGATACGCAGTATTTT	CAWSVLASTDTQYF
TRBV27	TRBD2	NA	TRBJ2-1	TGTGCCAGCAGTTTAAGCGGGGGGGCCTACAATGAACAGCTCTTC	CASSLSGGAYNEQLF
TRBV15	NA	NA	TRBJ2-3	TGTGCCACCAGCAGAGGGGGGCCAGGGGCACCAGATACGCAGTATTTT	CATSRGGPGAPDTQYF
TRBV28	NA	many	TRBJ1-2	TGTGCCAGCAGAGATGGGAATTGGTATGGCTACACCTTC	CASRDGNWYGYTF
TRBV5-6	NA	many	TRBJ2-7	TGTGCCAGCAGCCGGGGAAGCACTCCCTACGAGCAGTACTTC	CASSRGSTPYEQYF
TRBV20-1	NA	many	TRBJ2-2	TGCAGTGCTAACCTAGTAGGGGGAGGTATCGGGGAGCTGTTTTTT	CSANLVGGGIGELFF
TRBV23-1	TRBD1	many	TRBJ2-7	TGCGCCAGCAGTCAAATCGGACAGGGAGGCGAGCAGTACTTC	CASSQIGQGGEQYF